This T cell receptor beta chain was captured by sequencing in a study of blood T cells in healthy people across ages. With 4 bases removed from V and 11 bases from J, the gap between germline ends came to 21 bases. CDR3 length equals 15 residues. From germline, CDR1 is MNHEY and CDR2 SMNVEV (reference sequence). On this clonotype itself: A much larger clone differs from this one at a single base, so this may be a read error.

Roughly 10 milliliters of peripheral blood were drawn from each donor. Together with a sample-barcoded 5' primer, a J-beta primer mix was included in a second PCR lasting roughly 6 to 12 cycles. A 12-random-nucleotide template-switch adaptor tagged each cDNA molecule. TCRdb redid the calling of the 5' RACE reads with MiXCR, one entry per CDR3 protein. This table has around 650,000 distinct CDR3 sequences, around 32% appearing once. The rearrangement links TRBV27 to TRBJ1-5; D is uncertain. The clonotype originates from an elderly woman in good health. Sample: blood. CDR3 amino acids: CASSYSIEQSTSQHF. The DNA for the CDR3 is TGTGCCAGCAGTTACAGCATTGAACAAAGCACCTCCCAGCATTTT.